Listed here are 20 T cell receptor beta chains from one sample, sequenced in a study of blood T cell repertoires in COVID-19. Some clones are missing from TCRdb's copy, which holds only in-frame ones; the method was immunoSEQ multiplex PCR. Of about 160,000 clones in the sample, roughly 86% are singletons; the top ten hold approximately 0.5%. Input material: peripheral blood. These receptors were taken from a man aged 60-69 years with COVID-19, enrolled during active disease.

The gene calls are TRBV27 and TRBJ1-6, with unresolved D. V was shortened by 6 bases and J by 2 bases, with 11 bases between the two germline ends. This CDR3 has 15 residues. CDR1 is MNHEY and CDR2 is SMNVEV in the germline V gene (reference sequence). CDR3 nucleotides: TGTGCCAGCAGGGCAGATACACCCTATAATTCACCCCTCCACTTT. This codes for CASRADTPYNSPLHF.

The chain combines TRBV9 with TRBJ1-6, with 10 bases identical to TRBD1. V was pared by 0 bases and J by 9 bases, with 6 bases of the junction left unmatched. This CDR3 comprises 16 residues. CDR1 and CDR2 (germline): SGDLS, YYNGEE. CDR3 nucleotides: TGTGCCAGCAGCGTAGGCCCGACAGGGGGCGGTTCACCCCTCCACTTT. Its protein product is CASSVGPTGGGSPLHF.

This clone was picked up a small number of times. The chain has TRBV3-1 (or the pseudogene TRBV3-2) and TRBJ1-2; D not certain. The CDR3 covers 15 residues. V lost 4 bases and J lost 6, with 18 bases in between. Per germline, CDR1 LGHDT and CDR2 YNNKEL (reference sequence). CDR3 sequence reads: CASSLRTVGLDGYTF. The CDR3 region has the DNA TGTGCCAGCAGCCTTCGGACGGTTGGACTTGATGGCTACACCTTC.

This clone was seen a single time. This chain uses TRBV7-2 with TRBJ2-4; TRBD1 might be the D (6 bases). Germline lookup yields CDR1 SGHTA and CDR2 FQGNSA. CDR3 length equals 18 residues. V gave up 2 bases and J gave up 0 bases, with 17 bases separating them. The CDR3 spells CASSLRLQGPIAKNIQYF. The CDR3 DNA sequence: TGTGCCAGCAGCTTACGGTTACAGGGACCCATAGCCAAAAACATTCAGTACTTC.

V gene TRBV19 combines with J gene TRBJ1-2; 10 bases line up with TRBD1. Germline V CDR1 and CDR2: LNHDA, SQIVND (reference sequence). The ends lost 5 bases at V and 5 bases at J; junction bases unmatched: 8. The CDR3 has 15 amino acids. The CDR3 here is CASSPTDRGKYGYTF. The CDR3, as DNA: TGTGCCAGTAGTCCCACGGACAGGGGGAAGTATGGCTACACCTTC.

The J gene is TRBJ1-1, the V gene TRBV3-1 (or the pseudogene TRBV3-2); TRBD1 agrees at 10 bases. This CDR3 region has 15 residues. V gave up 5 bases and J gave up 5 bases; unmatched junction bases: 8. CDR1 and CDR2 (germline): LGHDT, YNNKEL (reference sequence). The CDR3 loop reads CASSKPGTGVTEAFF. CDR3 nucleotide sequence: TGTGCCAGCAGCAAACCCGGGACAGGGGTTACTGAAGCTTTCTTT.

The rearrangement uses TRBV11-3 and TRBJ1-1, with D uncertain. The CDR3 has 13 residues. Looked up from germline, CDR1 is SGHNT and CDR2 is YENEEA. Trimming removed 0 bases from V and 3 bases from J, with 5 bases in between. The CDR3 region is CASSLERDTEAFF. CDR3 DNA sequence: TGTGCCAGCAGCTTAGAGAGGGACACTGAAGCTTTCTTT.

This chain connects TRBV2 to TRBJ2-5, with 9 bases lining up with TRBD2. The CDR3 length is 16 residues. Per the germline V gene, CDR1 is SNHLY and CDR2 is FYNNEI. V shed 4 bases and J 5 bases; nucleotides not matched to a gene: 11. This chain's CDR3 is CASSGSSGRTAETQYF. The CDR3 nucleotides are TGTGCCAGCAGTGGTTCCAGCGGGAGGACGGCGGAGACCCAGTACTTC.

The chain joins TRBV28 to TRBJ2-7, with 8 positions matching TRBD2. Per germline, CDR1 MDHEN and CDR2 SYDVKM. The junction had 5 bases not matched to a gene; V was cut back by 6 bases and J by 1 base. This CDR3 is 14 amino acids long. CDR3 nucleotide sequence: TGTGCCAGCAGGCCCGGGGGGGCTTCCTACGAGCAGTACTTC. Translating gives CASRPGGASYEQYF.

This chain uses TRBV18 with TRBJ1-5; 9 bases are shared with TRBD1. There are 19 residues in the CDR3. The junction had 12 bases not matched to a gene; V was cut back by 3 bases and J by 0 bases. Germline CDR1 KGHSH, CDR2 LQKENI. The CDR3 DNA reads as TGTGCCAGCTCACCCCCGGGACAGGGAATTGGGTATAGCAATCAGCCCCAGCATTTT. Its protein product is CASSPPGQGIGYSNQPQHF.

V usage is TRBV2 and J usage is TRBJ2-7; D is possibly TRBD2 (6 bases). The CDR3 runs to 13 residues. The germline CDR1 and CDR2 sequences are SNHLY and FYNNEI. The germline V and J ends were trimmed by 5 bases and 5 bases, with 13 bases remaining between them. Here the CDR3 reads CASSRLRRDEQYF. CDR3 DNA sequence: TGTGCCAGCAGTCGTCTCAGGAGGGACGAGCAGTACTTC.

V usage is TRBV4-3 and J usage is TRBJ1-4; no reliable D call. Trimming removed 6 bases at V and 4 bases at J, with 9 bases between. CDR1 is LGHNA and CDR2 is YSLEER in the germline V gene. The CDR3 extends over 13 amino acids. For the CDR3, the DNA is TGCGCCAGCAGTGGGCAGAATAATGAAAAACTGTTTTTT. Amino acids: CASSGQNNEKLFF.

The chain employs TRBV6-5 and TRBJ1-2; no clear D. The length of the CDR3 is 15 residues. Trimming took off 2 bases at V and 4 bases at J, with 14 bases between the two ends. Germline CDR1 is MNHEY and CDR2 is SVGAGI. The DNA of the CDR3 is TGTGCCAGCAGTTACGGCCCCGAGGGTTCCTATGGCTACACCTTC. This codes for CASSYGPEGSYGYTF.

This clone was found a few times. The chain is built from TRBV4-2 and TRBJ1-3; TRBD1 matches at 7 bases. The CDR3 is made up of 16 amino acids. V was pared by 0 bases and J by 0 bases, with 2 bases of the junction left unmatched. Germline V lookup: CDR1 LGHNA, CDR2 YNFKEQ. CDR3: CASSQDPGGSGNTIYF. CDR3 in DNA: TGTGCCAGCAGCCAAGATCCAGGGGGCTCTGGAAACACCATATATTTT.

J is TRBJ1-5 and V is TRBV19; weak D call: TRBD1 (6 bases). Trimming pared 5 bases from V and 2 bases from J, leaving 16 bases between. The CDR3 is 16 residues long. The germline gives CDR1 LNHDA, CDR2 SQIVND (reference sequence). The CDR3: CASSLGHHRGNQPQHF. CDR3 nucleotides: TGTGCCAGTAGTCTGGGACACCATCGGGGCAATCAGCCCCAGCATTTT.

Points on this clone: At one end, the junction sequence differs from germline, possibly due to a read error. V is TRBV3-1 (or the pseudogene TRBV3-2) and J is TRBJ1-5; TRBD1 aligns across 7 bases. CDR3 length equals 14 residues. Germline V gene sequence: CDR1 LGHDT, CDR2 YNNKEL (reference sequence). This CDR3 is CASSQGQVGQPQHF. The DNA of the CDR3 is TGTGCCAGCAGTCAAGGACAGGTTGGTCAGCCCCAGCATTTT.

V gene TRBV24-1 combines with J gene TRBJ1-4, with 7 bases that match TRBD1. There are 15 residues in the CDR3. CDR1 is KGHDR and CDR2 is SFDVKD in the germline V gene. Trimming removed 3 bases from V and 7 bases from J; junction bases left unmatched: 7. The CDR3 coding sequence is TGTGCCACCAGTGATCCCGCGACAGGGTCTGAAAAACTGTTTTTT. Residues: CATSDPATGSEKLFF.

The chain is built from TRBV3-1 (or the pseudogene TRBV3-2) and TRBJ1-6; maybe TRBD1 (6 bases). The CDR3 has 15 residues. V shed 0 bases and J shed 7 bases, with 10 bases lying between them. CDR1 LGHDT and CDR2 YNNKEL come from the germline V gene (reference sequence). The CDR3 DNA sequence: TGTGCCAGCAGCCAAGATAGCACAGGGAATTCACCCCTCCACTTT. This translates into CASSQDSTGNSPLHF.

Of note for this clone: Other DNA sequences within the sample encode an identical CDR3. This CDR3 reads CASSPNRGETQYF. In DNA, the CDR3 is TGTGCCAGCTCACCTAATAGGGGAGAGACCCAGTACTTC. This rearrangement joins TRBV18 to TRBJ2-5; a weak D match, TRBD1 (5 bases). Germline lookup yields CDR1 KGHSH and CDR2 LQKENI. The CDR3 is 13 amino acids. V was cut by 3 bases and J by 4 bases, with 9 bases left in between. Supplemented by reference TRBV18 and TRBJ2-5, the full variable domain reads NAGVMQNPRHLVRRRGQEARLRCSPMKGHSHVYWYRQLPEEGLKFMVYLQKENIIDESGMPKERFSAEFPKEGPSILRIQQVVRGDSAAYFCASSPNRGETQYFGPGTRLLVL.

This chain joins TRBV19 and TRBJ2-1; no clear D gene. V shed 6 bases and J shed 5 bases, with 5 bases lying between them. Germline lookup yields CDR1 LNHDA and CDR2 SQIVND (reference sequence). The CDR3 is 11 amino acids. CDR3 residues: CASRGNNEQFF. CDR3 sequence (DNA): TGTGCCAGTAGGGGCAACAATGAGCAGTTCTTC.